A selection of T cell receptor beta chains follows, all from one sample in a study of identical twins' blood T cells. Each CDR3 protein gets one entry after TCRdb re-called the 5' RACE reads with MiXCR. The sample carries a few hundred thousand distinct CDR3 sequences, roughly 28% recorded once. The sample consisted of PBMCs. All receptors derive from a woman aged 18 to 55 in good health. CDR3s include the opening cysteine and the closing phenylalanine or tryptophan. Fields, in order: V gene, D gene, CDR3 length, clone size, J gene, CDR3 protein, CDR3 DNA. The D gene is left open where the match is weak. For some rows the clone size is stated as once, few or many, or as a class when expanded; others skip it.

V: TRBV11-1
D: TRBD2
length: 16
size: NA
J: TRBJ2-2
CDR3: CASSLGTSGGAGELFF
DNA: TGTGCCAGCAGCTTGGGGACTAGCGGGGGTGCCGGGGAGCTGTTTTTT

V: TRBV3-1
D: NA
length: 13
size: few
J: TRBJ2-7
CDR3: CASSQEDYNEQYF
DNA: TGTGCCAGCAGCCAAGAGGACTACAACGAGCAGTACTTC

V: TRBV5-1
D: TRBD1
length: 14
size: few
J: TRBJ1-2
CDR3: CASSLVLTGGGYTF
DNA: TGCGCCAGCAGCTTGGTATTGACAGGGGGCGGCTACACCTTC

V: TRBV3-1
D: NA
length: 12
size: NA
J: TRBJ2-5
CDR3: CASSRRVETQYF
DNA: TGTGCCAGCAGCCGACGAGTAGAGACCCAGTACTTC

V: TRBV6-6
D: NA
length: 12
size: many
J: TRBJ1-3
CDR3: CASNGPGNTIYF
DNA: TGTGCCAGCAACGGGCCGGGAAACACCATATATTTT

V: TRBV5-4
D: TRBD2
length: 14
size: few
J: TRBJ2-3
CDR3: CASLLAGERGTQYF
DNA: TGTGCCAGCCTCCTAGCGGGCGAGAGAGGTACGCAGTATTTT

V: TRBV20-1
D: NA
length: 14
size: NA
J: TRBJ1-1
CDR3: CSAVPPSRNTEAFF
DNA: TGCAGTGCCGTGCCACCAAGTCGGAACACTGAAGCTTTCTTT

V: TRBV6-6
D: NA
length: 15
size: few
J: TRBJ2-2
CDR3: CASSYSSGWWGELFF
DNA: TGTGCCAGCAGTTACTCATCAGGGTGGTGGGGGGAGCTGTTTTTT

V: TRBV3-1
D: NA
length: 13
size: NA
J: TRBJ2-2
CDR3: CASSQGIFGELFF
DNA: TGTGCCAGCAGCCAAGGGATTTTCGGGGAGCTGTTTTTT

V: TRBV3-1
D: NA
length: 13
size: NA
J: TRBJ1-2
CDR3: CASIPSGRYGYTF
DNA: TGTGCCAGCATCCCCAGCGGTCGTTATGGCTACACCTTC

V: TRBV29-1
D: NA
length: 13
size: many
J: TRBJ1-2
CDR3: CSVPIPDGYGYTF
DNA: TGCAGCGTGCCAATCCCGGACGGATATGGCTACACCTTC

V: TRBV9
D: NA
length: 16
size: NA
J: TRBJ2-1
CDR3: CASSAQLVIENNEQFF
DNA: TGTGCCAGCAGCGCCCAACTAGTAATCGAGAACAATGAGCAGTTCTTC

V: TRBV5-1
D: NA
length: 13
size: NA
J: TRBJ2-3
CDR3: CASSTVQGDTQYF
DNA: TGCGCCAGCAGCACCGTACAGGGCGATACGCAGTATTTT

V: TRBV18
D: NA
length: 11
size: many
J: TRBJ2-5
CDR3: CASSLQETQYF
DNA: TGTGCCAGCAGCTTACAAGAGACCCAGTACTTC

V: TRBV7-9
D: NA
length: 15
size: NA
J: TRBJ1-3
CDR3: CASSLGDFSGNTIYF
DNA: TGTGCCAGCAGCTTGGGGGACTTTTCTGGAAACACCATATATTTT

V: TRBV20-1
D: NA
length: 16
size: few
J: TRBJ1-6
CDR3: CSASVGGPAPNSPLHF
DNA: TGCAGTGCTAGTGTTGGGGGCCCAGCTCCTAATTCACCCCTCCACTTT

V: TRBV5-4
D: NA
length: 16
size: NA
J: TRBJ2-2
CDR3: CASSLDPPAYTGELLF
DNA: TGTGCCAGCAGCTTGGACCCCCCAGCATACACCGGGGAGCTGCTTTTT

V: TRBV20-1
D: TRBD1
length: 13
size: NA
J: TRBJ1-1
CDR3: CSACRGRGTEAFF
DNA: TGCAGTGCCTGCAGGGGGCGAGGCACTGAAGCTTTCTTT

V: TRBV29-1
D: NA
length: 16
size: NA
J: TRBJ1-1
CDR3: CSALVGTLNMNTEAFF
DNA: TGCAGCGCTCTGGTCGGGACTCTGAATATGAACACTGAAGCTTTCTTT

V: TRBV6-4
D: TRBD2
length: 16
size: few
J: TRBJ2-1
CDR3: CASSDSAGGVYNEQFF
DNA: TGTGCCAGCAGTGACTCCGCGGGGGGAGTTTACAATGAGCAGTTCTTC

V: TRBV20-1
D: NA
length: 13
size: NA
J: TRBJ2-5
CDR3: CSARLVGEETQYF
DNA: TGCAGTGCTAGACTAGTTGGGGAAGAGACCCAGTACTTC

V: TRBV5-1
D: NA
length: 14
size: many
J: TRBJ2-1
CDR3: CASSFSTHYNEQFF
DNA: TGCGCCAGCAGCTTCTCGACCCATTACAATGAGCAGTTCTTC

V: TRBV29-1
D: NA
length: 13
size: once
J: TRBJ2-6
CDR3: CSVVRVGANVLTF
DNA: TGCAGCGTTGTTAGGGTCGGGGCCAACGTCCTGACTTTC

V: TRBV9
D: NA
length: 11
size: few
J: TRBJ2-1
CDR3: CASSVAYEQFF
DNA: TGTGCCAGCAGCGTAGCCTATGAGCAGTTCTTC

V: TRBV9
D: TRBD1
length: 18
size: few
J: TRBJ1-4
CDR3: CASSAGRTGGATNEKLFF
DNA: TGTGCCAGCAGCGCTGGTAGGACAGGGGGCGCGACTAATGAAAAACTGTTTTTT

V: TRBV6-6
D: NA
length: 16
size: NA
J: TRBJ2-7
CDR3: CAISRLGSQSVTEQYF
DNA: TGTGCCATCTCGAGGCTCGGTTCTCAGAGCGTCACCGAGCAGTACTTC

V: TRBV5-1
D: TRBD1
length: 16
size: NA
J: TRBJ1-1
CDR3: CASIFSPGQRNTEAFF
DNA: TGCGCCAGCATCTTCAGTCCGGGACAGAGGAACACTGAAGCTTTCTTT

V: TRBV29-1
D: NA
length: 10
size: many
J: TRBJ1-2
CDR3: CSVGGSGGPF
DNA: TGCAGCGTTGGTGGCTCCGGCGGGCCCTTC

V: TRBV29-1
D: NA
length: 12
size: many
J: TRBJ1-2
CDR3: CSVEPVPYGYTF
DNA: TGCAGCGTTGAGCCAGTCCCCTATGGCTACACCTTC

V: TRBV10-3
D: NA
length: 13
size: few
J: TRBJ2-7
CDR3: CAITGDRSYEQYF
DNA: TGTGCCATCACTGGAGACAGATCCTACGAGCAGTACTTC

V: TRBV19
D: NA
length: 8
size: NA
J: TRBJ2-5
CDR3: CATPTQYF
DNA: TGTGCCACCCCCACCCAGTACTTC

V: TRBV19
D: TRBD2
length: 14
size: NA
J: TRBJ2-1
CDR3: CASSRGLAPNEQFF
DNA: TGTGCCAGTAGTAGGGGACTAGCCCCTAATGAGCAGTTCTTC

V: TRBV2
D: NA
length: 14
size: few
J: TRBJ1-1
CDR3: CASDGLDLNTEAFF
DNA: TGTGCCAGCGATGGGTTGGACTTGAACACTGAAGCTTTCTTT

V: TRBV4-3
D: NA
length: 16
size: few
J: TRBJ2-1
CDR3: CASSQETRGSYNEQFF
DNA: TGCGCCAGCAGCCAAGAAACCAGGGGCTCCTACAATGAGCAGTTCTTC

V: TRBV20-1
D: NA
length: 13
size: NA
J: TRBJ1-4
CDR3: CSAKPTFNEKLFF
DNA: TGCAGTGCTAAGCCAACCTTTAATGAAAAACTGTTTTTT

V: TRBV29-1
D: NA
length: 16
size: NA
J: TRBJ2-3
CDR3: CSVEDGDYLITDTQYF
DNA: TGCAGCGTTGAAGATGGTGACTACCTAATCACAGATACGCAGTATTTT

V: TRBV5-4
D: TRBD1
length: 13
size: NA
J: TRBJ2-3
CDR3: CASSDRVANTQYF
DNA: TGTGCCAGCAGCGACAGGGTGGCTAATACGCAGTATTTT

V: TRBV7-9
D: NA
length: 13
size: NA
J: TRBJ1-5
CDR3: CASSLHGDQPQHF
DNA: TGTGCCAGCAGCTTACATGGTGATCAGCCCCAGCATTTT

V: TRBV29-1
D: NA
length: 12
size: many
J: TRBJ1-1
CDR3: CSVGAPNTEAFF
DNA: TGCAGCGTGGGGGCACCGAACACTGAAGCTTTCTTT

V: TRBV4-2
D: NA
length: 16
size: few
J: TRBJ1-1
CDR3: CASSQDWQIVGTEAFF
DNA: TGTGCCAGCAGCCAAGATTGGCAGATTGTGGGGACTGAAGCTTTCTTT

V: TRBV29-1
D: NA
length: 11
size: many
J: TRBJ1-2
CDR3: CSVTLNYGYTF
DNA: TGCAGCGTGACATTGAACTATGGCTACACCTTC

V: TRBV20-1
D: NA
length: 12
size: NA
J: TRBJ2-5
CDR3: CSASPQEETQYF
DNA: TGCAGTGCTAGTCCGCAGGAGGAGACCCAGTACTTC

V: TRBV4-3
D: TRBD1
length: 16
size: NA
J: TRBJ1-4
CDR3: CASSSGQGATNEKLFF
DNA: TGCGCCAGCAGCTCGGGACAGGGGGCAACTAATGAAAAACTGTTTTTT

V: TRBV29-1
D: NA
length: 14
size: NA
J: TRBJ1-2
CDR3: CSVGQDSVNYGYTF
DNA: TGCAGCGTTGGACAGGATTCCGTTAACTATGGCTACACCTTC

V: TRBV12-3/TRBV12-4
D: TRBD2
length: 15
size: few
J: TRBJ2-2
CDR3: CASRQLAGYTGELFF
DNA: TGTGCCAGCAGACAACTAGCGGGCTACACCGGGGAGCTGTTTTTT

V: TRBV27
D: NA
length: 14
size: NA
J: TRBJ1-4
CDR3: CASSLIGTNEKLFF
DNA: TGTGCCAGCAGTTTAATAGGGACTAATGAAAAACTGTTTTTT

V: TRBV20-1
D: NA
length: 15
size: few
J: TRBJ2-2
CDR3: CSAGDPARGTGELFF
DNA: TGCAGTGCTGGGGATCCCGCCCGCGGCACCGGGGAGCTGTTTTTT

V: TRBV29-1
D: NA
length: 11
size: NA
J: TRBJ2-1
CDR3: CSVDTGNEQFF
DNA: TGCAGCGTTGATACAGGCAATGAGCAGTTCTTC

V: TRBV5-1
D: NA
length: 13
size: NA
J: TRBJ1-1
CDR3: CASSLATYDEAFF
DNA: TGCGCCAGCAGCTTGGCTACGTACGATGAAGCTTTCTTT

V: TRBV19
D: TRBD1
length: 13
size: NA
J: TRBJ1-2
CDR3: CASSTRQGEGYTF
DNA: TGTGCCAGTAGTACCCGACAGGGTGAGGGGTACACCTTC

V: TRBV12-3/TRBV12-4
D: NA
length: 15
size: few
J: TRBJ2-2
CDR3: CASSLRASSPGELFF
DNA: TGTGCCAGCAGTTTGCGGGCCTCTTCTCCGGGGGAGCTGTTTTTT

V: TRBV12-3/TRBV12-4
D: TRBD1
length: 15
size: few
J: TRBJ1-6
CDR3: CASSFGQGAYSPLHF
DNA: TGTGCCAGCAGTTTTGGACAGGGGGCGTATTCACCCCTCCACTTT

V: TRBV5-1
D: NA
length: 14
size: NA
J: TRBJ2-2
CDR3: CASSLVGYTGELFF
DNA: TGCGCCAGCAGCTTGGTTGGGTACACCGGGGAGCTGTTTTTT

V: TRBV6-2/TRBV6-3
D: TRBD2
length: 14
size: NA
J: TRBJ2-7
CDR3: CASSLGLAIYEQYF
DNA: TGTGCCAGCAGTTTGGGACTAGCGATTTACGAGCAGTACTTC

V: TRBV7-2
D: NA
length: 13
size: few
J: TRBJ2-3
CDR3: CASSLIGPDTQYF
DNA: TGTGCCAGCAGCTTAATAGGGCCAGATACGCAGTATTTT

V: TRBV6-4
D: TRBD2
length: 14
size: few
J: TRBJ2-2
CDR3: CASRLAPNTGELFF
DNA: TGTGCCAGCAGACTAGCGCCGAACACCGGGGAGCTGTTTTTT

V: TRBV9
D: TRBD2
length: 14
size: NA
J: TRBJ2-1
CDR3: CASSAGLGQHEQFF
DNA: TGTGCCAGCAGCGCAGGACTAGGCCAACATGAGCAGTTCTTC

V: TRBV7-9
D: NA
length: 13
size: NA
J: TRBJ1-1
CDR3: CASSFQRNTEAFF
DNA: TGTGCCAGCAGCTTTCAGAGGAACACTGAAGCTTTCTTT

V: TRBV10-3
D: TRBD1
length: 15
size: NA
J: TRBJ2-7
CDR3: CAISNRDRDSYEQYF
DNA: TGTGCCATCAGCAATCGGGACAGGGACTCCTACGAGCAGTACTTC